A single sample is the source of the 30 T cell receptor beta chains below, sequenced in a study of tumor-infiltrating lymphocytes in primary liver carcinoma. Unsorted bulk tissue of about 20-32 mg yielded co-extracted RNA and DNA. Priming with a constant-region primer yielded TCR beta cDNA from 450 to 550 ng total RNA. ARM-PCR, slightly modified, supplied the TCR beta libraries through three nested multiplex PCR rounds. For 10 cycles apiece, the opening two PCR rounds ran with TRBV1-TRBV30 forward primers and a C-beta reverse primer. TCRdb called the multiplex PCR reads again in MiXCR, with one record for every CDR3 protein. Seen here are 100,000 or so distinct CDR3 sequences, 82% observed once, and the top ten hold about 20%. The sequencing sample was made of liver tumor tissue from sampling region 3. Described subset: tumor region T3, left-lateral pole. All receptors come from a man aged 35 to 55 with primary liver carcinoma and hepatitis B virus infection.

With regard to this clonotype: A junction end diverges from the germline sequence, so it may reflect a read error. The gene calls are TRBV11-1 and TRBJ2-7; 7 nucleotides line up with TRBD1. This CDR3 has 13 amino acids. CDR1 SGHAT and CDR2 FQDESV come from the germline V gene (reference sequence). The CDR3, as DNA: TGTGTCAGCAGGGGGAAGCTATCCTACGTGCAGTACTTC. Translating it yields CVSRGKLSYVQYF.

Remarks on this clonotype: The junction does not match germline at one end; this may be a read error. This sequence joins TRBV4-1 and TRBJ2-7, with D tentatively TRBD2 (6 bases). This CDR3 has 12 residues. Germline CDR1 MGHRA, CDR2 YSYEKL. The CDR3 sequence: CASKGTGEEQHF. As DNA, the CDR3 is TGCGCCAGCAAGGGGACGGGGGAAGAGCAGCACTTC.

This clonotype was found once. The CDR3 ends on some other residue instead of the conserved phenylalanine or tryptophan, so this is likely a read error. V gene TRBV6-2 or TRBV6-3 combines with J gene TRBJ2-2; no clear D. Germline lookup yields CDR1 MNHEY and CDR2 SVGEGT. There are 13 residues in the CDR3. Trimming took off 5 bases at V and 8 bases at J, with 12 bases between the two ends. This chain's CDR3 is CASSHKTTGELFL. CDR3 bases: TGTGCCAGCAGTCACAAGACCACAGGGGAGCTGTTTTTA.

The chain links TRBV4-3 to TRBJ2-3; D not certain. Per germline, CDR1 LGHNA and CDR2 YSLEER. Trimming took off 0 bases at V and 8 bases at J, with 18 bases between the two ends. The CDR3 sequence is 16 residues long. The CDR3 loop reads CASSQEAPAMAGTQYF. The CDR3, as DNA: TGCGCCAGCAGCCAAGAGGCGCCGGCTATGGCAGGTACGCAGTATTTT.

Notes on this clonotype: The junction does not match germline at one end; this may be a read error. This chain links TRBV6-1 with TRBJ2-1; 8 nucleotides agree with TRBD1. CDR3 size: 15 residues. Germline loops: CDR1 MNHNS, CDR2 SASEGT. Written as DNA, the CDR3 is TGTGCCAGCAACCCCCAGGGGGCTGGAGGAAACGAGCATTTCTTC. This translates into CASNPQGAGGNEHFF.

This clonotype was detected only once. One end of the junction fails to match germline, which may point to a read error. The genes are TRBV28 and TRBJ1-5; D may be TRBD1 (5 bases). CDR3 length equals 15 residues. The V gene's germline CDR1 is MDHEN and CDR2 SYDVKM. The chain's CDR3 is CASSLGGVQNQPRHF. The CDR3 DNA sequence: TGTGCCAGCAGTTTGGGGGGGGTTCAGAATCAGCCCCGGCATTTT.

A remark on this clonotype: At one of its ends the junction is not consistent with the germline gene, which may arise from a read error. CDR3 amino acids: CPSSHSGQGTGYGYTF. For the CDR3, the DNA is TGCCCCAGCAGCCACAGTGGACAGGGGACGGGCTATGGCTACACCTTC. V is TRBV4-1 and J is TRBJ1-2, with TRBD1 matching over 9 bases. Per germline, CDR1 MGHRA and CDR2 YSYEKL. The CDR3 covers 16 residues.

This clonotype has ten or more counts. The V and J genes are TRBV19 and TRBJ2-4, with 8 positions matching TRBD1. V shed 9 bases and J 0 bases; nucleotides not matched to a gene: 10. Germline-derived CDR1 and CDR2 are LNHDA and SQIVND (reference sequence). There are 16 residues in the CDR3. CDR3 DNA: TGTGCCAGCCGCCCGACAGGGGTTGGAGCCAAAAACATTCAGTACTTC. Amino acid sequence: CASRPTGVGAKNIQYF.

To note about this clonotype: One end of the junction does not line up with germline, which may come from a read error. The genes are TRBV29-1 and TRBJ1-4, with a possible D match to TRBD1 (6 bases). This CDR3 contains 13 residues. The germline V gene encodes CDR1 SQVTM and CDR2 ANQGSEA. The CDR3 region is CIVGRGRSQKLFF. CDR3 in DNA: TGCATCGTTGGCCGGGGGCGGAGTCAAAAACTGTTTTTT.

A word on this clonotype: At one end, the junction sequence differs from germline, possibly due to a read error. The chain uses TRBV5-6 and TRBJ2-1; TRBD2 is a possible D gene (6 bases). The CDR3 length is 17 residues. In germline, CDR1 is SGHDT, CDR2 YYEEEE. Here the CDR3 reads CSSSLVPSEPSYNEQFF. The CDR3 nucleotides read TGTTCCAGCAGCTTGGTGCCTAGCGAGCCCTCCTACAATGAGCAGTTCTTC.

For this clonotype: The junction departs from the called germline gene at one end, perhaps through a read error. CDR3 DNA: TGTGCCAGCAGCTCCGGGGTGAACACTGAACCTTTCTTT. Translating it yields CASSSGVNTEPFF. The chain employs TRBV5-4 and TRBJ1-1; unclear D gene. The CDR3 contains 13 residues. The germline V gene has CDR1 SGHNT and CDR2 YYREEE (reference sequence).

A note on this clonotype: A read error may account for a junction end that differs from germline. The CDR3 nucleotides are TGTGCCATCAGGAAGAATAACGGGGCCTACCATGAGCAGTTCTTC. Translated: CAIRKNNGAYHEQFF. The chain combines TRBV10-3 with TRBJ2-1; D is perhaps TRBD1 or TRBD2 (5 bases each). The CDR3 spans 15 residues. Per the germline V gene, CDR1 is ENHRY and CDR2 is SYGVKD.

On this clonotype: Relative to the germline gene, one junction end is altered; a read error may explain this. The genes are TRBV4-1 and TRBJ2-5; D remains unclear. The CDR3 loop spans 13 amino acids. From germline, CDR1 is MGHRA and CDR2 YSYEKL. The CDR3 region has the DNA TGCGCCAGCAGCCAAAACGACACAGAGACCCACTACTTC. It codes for CASSQNDTETHYF.

This clonotype was seen a single time. V is TRBV28 and J is TRBJ2-7, with 7 bases aligning to TRBD1. V shed 10 bases and J 3 bases; nucleotides not matched to a gene: 9. Germline values: CDR1 MDHEN, CDR2 SYDVKM. This CDR3 comprises 13 residues. CDR3 sequence: CANTPGQDYEQYF. CDR3 DNA: TGTGCCAACACTCCCGGACAGGACTACGAGCAGTACTTC.

V is TRBV10-3 and J is TRBJ2-1, with TRBD2 identical over 8 bases. V gave up 6 bases and J gave up 4 bases; unmatched junction bases: 11. Germline V lookup: CDR1 ENHRY, CDR2 SYGVKD. The CDR3 has 16 residues. Written as DNA, the CDR3 is TGTGCCATCAGCCCGGGACTAGTGGGGAAGTACAATGAGCAGTTCTTC. Translated: CAISPGLVGKYNEQFF.

A note on this clonotype: The junction departs from germline at one end; a sequencing error may be responsible. The chain uses TRBV5-1 and TRBJ2-5; 8 nucleotides line up with TRBD1. CDR1 is SGHRS, CDR2 YFSETQ, per germline. CDR3 size: 15 residues. The CDR3 DNA follows: TGCGCCAGCAGCTTACCAGGGGGCGATGGAGAGACGCAGTACTTC. This gives the protein CASSLPGGDGETQYF. The full variable domain, in which reference TRBV5-1 and TRBJ2-5 provide the parts outside the CDR3, is KAGVTQTPRYLIKTRGQQVTLSCSPISGHRSVSWYQQTPGQGLQFLFEYFSETQRNKGNFPGRFSGRQFSNSRSEMNVSTLELGDSALYLCASSLPGGDGETQYFGPGTRLLVL.

About this clonotype itself: One end of the junction varies from germline; a read error may be responsible. CDR3 sequence (DNA): TGCAGCGTCGCTGGAGTGGACGGACGTAGCACAGATACACGGTATTTC. This translates into CSVAGVDGRSTDTRYF. This chain joins TRBV29-1 and TRBJ2-3; D unclear. CDR1 SQVTM and CDR2 ANQGSEA come from the germline V gene. The CDR3 contains 16 residues.

This clonotype has a single count. No conserved phenylalanine or tryptophan is present at the end of the CDR3, so a read error is the likely explanation. V and J are TRBV11-3 and TRBJ2-5, with D possibly matching TRBD1 (5 bases). The CDR3 extends over 13 amino acids. With 8 bases removed from V and 1 base from J, the gap between germline ends came to 11 bases. Germline V gives CDR1 SGHNT, CDR2 YENEEA. The CDR3 DNA follows: TGTGCCAGCGTCTCAGACAGCCAAGAGACCCAGTACCTC. It translates to CASVSDSQETQYL.

Details on this clonotype: Likely a read error: the CDR3 ends without its conserved phenylalanine or tryptophan. CDR3 DNA: TGTGCCAACAGCCCCGGACTAGCGGGCTACACCAGGGAGCTGTTTTCT. Its translation: CANSPGLAGYTRELFS. The V gene is TRBV11-3, the J gene TRBJ2-2; 11 bases map to TRBD2. The CDR3 has 16 amino acids. Germline CDR1 reads SGHNT; CDR2 reads YENEEA.

As for this clonotype: The conserved phenylalanine or tryptophan normally closing the CDR3 is absent here, so this likely arose from a read error. It is unclear where the CDR3 begins or ends on the DNA, so no DNA is shown, and the CDR3 is as TCRdb lists it. The chain carries TRBV28 and TRBJ2-3; the tabulated D call, TRBD2, remains unverified against the DNA. CDR1 MDHEN and CDR2 SYDVKM come from the germline V gene. The CDR3 spans 15 amino acids, including both terminal residues. The CDR3 protein is CASSLLAGAGDTHYI.

Many counts were recorded for this clonotype. The chain joins TRBV5-4 to TRBJ1-5; 7 bases are shared with TRBD1. CDR3 length equals 13 residues. Germline assignment: CDR1 SGHNT and CDR2 YYREEE (reference sequence). V lost 3 bases to trimming and J lost 7 bases; unmatched junction nucleotides: 4. The CDR3: CASSSQGQQPQHF. CDR3 DNA: TGTGCCAGCAGCTCACAGGGGCAACAGCCCCAGCATTTT. The variable domain in full, completed from reference TRBV5-4 and TRBJ1-5, reads ETGVTQSPTHLIKTRGQQVTLRCSSQSGHNTVSWYQQALGQGPQFIFQYYREEENGRGNFPPRFSGLQFPNYSSELNVNALELDDSALYLCASSSQGQQPQHFGDGTRLSIL.

The V call is TRBV6-1, the J call TRBJ2-6, with 11 bases lining up with TRBD1. CDR1 is MNHNS and CDR2 is SASEGT in the germline V gene. V trimming: 11 bases; J trimming: 13 bases; junction bases outside the gene matches: 19. This CDR3 has 16 residues. CDR3 in amino acids: CAGTGTGGAGAYVLTF. CDR3 DNA: TGTGCCGGTACCGGGACAGGGGGTGCTGGGGCCTATGTCCTGACTTTC.

On this clonotype: The junction departs from the called germline gene at one end, perhaps through a read error. V gene TRBV12-3 or TRBV12-4 combines with J gene TRBJ2-5; 7 bases are a match to TRBD1. This CDR3 contains 13 residues. CDR3 in amino acids: CARSRDGTETQHF. The CDR3 DNA reads TGTGCCAGGAGCCGAGACGGGACAGAGACCCAGCATTTC.

With respect to this clonotype: One end of the junction fails to match germline, which may point to a read error. The rearrangement joins TRBV29-1 to TRBJ1-4; TRBD1 agrees at 9 bases. This CDR3 contains 13 residues. Germline CDR1 and CDR2: SQVTM and ANQGSEA. CDR3 sequence: CGVIGTGNEKLFF. In DNA, the CDR3 is TGCGGCGTCATTGGGACAGGGAATGAAAAACTGTTCTTT.

Comment on this clonotype: The final CDR3 position lacks the conserved phenylalanine or tryptophan, pointing to a likely read error. The chain combines TRBV29-1 with TRBJ2-7, with D possibly being TRBD1 or TRBD2 (5 bases each). Germline V gene data show CDR1 as SQVTM and CDR2 as ANQGSEA. This CDR3 is built from 10 residues. Deletions cut 5 bases from V and 9 bases from J, with 11 bases between. CDR3 amino acids: CSVKRGVQYS. The CDR3 bases are TGCAGCGTTAAACGGGGCGTGCAGTACTCC.

Comments on this clonotype: Sequence at one end of the junction differs from germline and may be a read error. V is TRBV6-1 and J is TRBJ2-7, with D tentatively TRBD2 (6 bases). This CDR3 comprises 14 residues. CDR1 and CDR2 (germline): MNHNS, SASEGT. The CDR3 here is CANSTGRGPYEQYF. As DNA, the CDR3 is TGTGCCAACAGTACCGGGAGAGGGCCCTACGAGCAGTACTTC.

Comment on this clonotype: This may be a read error, as it is one base from a much larger clone. The chain combines TRBV30 with TRBJ1-4; D is possibly TRBD1 (5 bases). Germline CDR1 GTSNPN, CDR2 SVGIG (reference sequence). CDR3 length equals 15 residues. CDR3 sequence reads: CAWRAVGQHNVKLFF. In DNA, the CDR3 is TGTGCCTGGAGGGCCGTGGGGCAGCATAATGTAAAACTGTTTTTT.

Concerning this clonotype itself: Compared with germline, one end of the junction differs, possibly owing to a read error. The chain employs TRBV4-2 and TRBJ1-5; 12 bases align to TRBD1. This CDR3 comprises 19 residues. Germline V gives CDR1 LGHNA, CDR2 YNFKEQ. The CDR3 bases are TGTGCCAGCAGCCAGGGGACAGGGGGCGTCCCGAATAGCAATCAGCCCCAGCGTTTT. This gives the protein CASSQGTGGVPNSNQPQRF.

Notes on this clonotype: Since the CDR3 does not end with the conserved phenylalanine or tryptophan, this likely comes from a read error. The chain links TRBV6-1 to TRBJ1-6; D may be TRBD1 (5 bases). V dropped 4 bases and J dropped 9 bases, with 19 bases sitting between them. Germline loops: CDR1 MNHNS, CDR2 SASEGT. CDR3 length: 16 amino acids. CDR3 region: CASSAGTELWGSPLHY. The DNA of the CDR3 is TGTGCCAGCAGTGCCGGGACGGAACTCTGGGGTTCACCCCTCCACTAT.

As for this clonotype: An end of the junction differs from the germline gene, which may be a read error. This chain links TRBV6-2 or TRBV6-3 with TRBJ2-7; 8 bases match TRBD2. CDR3 length equals 14 residues. Germline CDR1 reads MNHEY; CDR2 reads SVGEGT. CDR3: CASRLSGGTYEQYF. The DNA for the CDR3 is TGTGCCAGCAGACTATCGGGAGGGACCTACGAACAGTACTTC.